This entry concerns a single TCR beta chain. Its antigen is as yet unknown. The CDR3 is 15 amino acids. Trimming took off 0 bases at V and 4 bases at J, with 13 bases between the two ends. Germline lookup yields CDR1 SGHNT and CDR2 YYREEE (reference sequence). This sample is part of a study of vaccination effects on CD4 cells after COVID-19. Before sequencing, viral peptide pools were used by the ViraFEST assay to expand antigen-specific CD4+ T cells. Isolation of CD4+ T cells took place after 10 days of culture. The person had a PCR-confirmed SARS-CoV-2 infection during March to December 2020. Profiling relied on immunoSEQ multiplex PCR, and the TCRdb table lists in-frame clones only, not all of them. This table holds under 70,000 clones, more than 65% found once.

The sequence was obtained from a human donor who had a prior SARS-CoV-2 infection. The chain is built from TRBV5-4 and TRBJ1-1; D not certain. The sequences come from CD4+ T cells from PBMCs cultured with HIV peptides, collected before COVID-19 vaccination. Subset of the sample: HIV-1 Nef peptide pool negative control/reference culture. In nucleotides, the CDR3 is TGTGCCAGCAGCTTGGGTCCGGGTTTGGGCACTGAAGCTTTCTTT. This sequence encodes CASSLGPGLGTEAFF. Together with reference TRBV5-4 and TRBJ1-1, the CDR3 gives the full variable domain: ETGVTQSPTHLIKTRGQQVTLRCSSQSGHNTVSWYQQALGQGPQFIFQYYREEENGRGNFPPRFSGLQFPNYSSELNVNALELDDSALYLCASSLGPGLGTEAFFGQGTRLTVV.